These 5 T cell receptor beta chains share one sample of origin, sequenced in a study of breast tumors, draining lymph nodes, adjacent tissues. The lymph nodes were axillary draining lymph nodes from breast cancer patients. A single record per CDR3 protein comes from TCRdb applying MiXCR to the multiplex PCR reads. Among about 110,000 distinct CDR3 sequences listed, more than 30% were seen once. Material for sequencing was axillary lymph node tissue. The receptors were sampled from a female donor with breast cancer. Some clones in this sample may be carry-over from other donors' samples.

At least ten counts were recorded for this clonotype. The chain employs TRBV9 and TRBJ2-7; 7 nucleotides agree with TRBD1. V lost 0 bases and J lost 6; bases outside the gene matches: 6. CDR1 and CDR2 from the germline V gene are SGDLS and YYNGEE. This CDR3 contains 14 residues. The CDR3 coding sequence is TGTGCCAGCAGCGTAGGGGACAGAACCCCCGAGCAGTACTTC. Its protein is CASSVGDRTPEQYF.

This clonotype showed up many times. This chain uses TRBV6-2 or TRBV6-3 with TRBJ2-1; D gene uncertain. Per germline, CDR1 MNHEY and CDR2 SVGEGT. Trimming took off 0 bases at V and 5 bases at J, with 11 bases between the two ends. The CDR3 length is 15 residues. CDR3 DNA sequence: TGTGCCAGCAGTTACTCCTTGAACGGAAACAATGAGCAGTTCTTC. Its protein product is CASSYSLNGNNEQFF.

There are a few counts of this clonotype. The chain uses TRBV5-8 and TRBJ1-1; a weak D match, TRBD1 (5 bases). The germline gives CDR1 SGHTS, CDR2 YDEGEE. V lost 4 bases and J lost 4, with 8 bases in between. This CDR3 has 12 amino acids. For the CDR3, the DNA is TGTGCCAGCAGCCGGGGGGTCACTGAAGCTTTCTTT. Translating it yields CASSRGVTEAFF.

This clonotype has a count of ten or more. Written as DNA, the CDR3 is TGTGCCAGCAGCAAACGTAAGAGCACAGATACGCAGTATTTT. Residues: CASSKRKSTDTQYF. The chain links TRBV7-9 to TRBJ2-3; the D is unclear. The CDR3 has 14 amino acids. V was clipped by 5 bases and J by 0 bases, with 9 bases between them. The germline gives CDR1 SEHNR, CDR2 FQNEAQ (reference sequence).

The CDR3 reads CSARDIVQGHTEAFF. The DNA of the CDR3 is TGCAGTGCTAGAGATATCGTCCAAGGTCACACTGAAGCTTTCTTT. The chain combines TRBV20-1 with TRBJ1-1; D gene ambiguous. Germline V gene lookup returns CDR1 DFQATT and CDR2 SNEGSKA (reference sequence). Trimming shortened V by 0 bases and J by 3 bases, and 14 bases separated the two germline ends. There are 15 residues in the CDR3.